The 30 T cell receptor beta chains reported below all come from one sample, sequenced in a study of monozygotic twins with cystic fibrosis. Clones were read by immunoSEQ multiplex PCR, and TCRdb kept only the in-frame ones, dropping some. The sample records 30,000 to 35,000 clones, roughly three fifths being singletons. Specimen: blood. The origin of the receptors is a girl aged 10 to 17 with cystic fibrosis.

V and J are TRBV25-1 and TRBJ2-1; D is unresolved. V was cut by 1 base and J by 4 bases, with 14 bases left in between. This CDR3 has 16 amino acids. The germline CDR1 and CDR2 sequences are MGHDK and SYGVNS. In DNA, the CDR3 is TGTGCCAGCAGTGAATCTTGGCCTACCTCATACAATGAGCAGTTCTTC. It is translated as CASSESWPTSYNEQFF. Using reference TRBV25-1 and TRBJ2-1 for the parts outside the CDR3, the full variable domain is EADIYQTPRYLVIGTGKKITLECSQTMGHDKMYWYQQDPGMELHLIHYSYGVNSTEKGDLSSESTVSRIRTEHFPLTLESARPSHTSQYLCASSESWPTSYNEQFFGPGTRLTVL.

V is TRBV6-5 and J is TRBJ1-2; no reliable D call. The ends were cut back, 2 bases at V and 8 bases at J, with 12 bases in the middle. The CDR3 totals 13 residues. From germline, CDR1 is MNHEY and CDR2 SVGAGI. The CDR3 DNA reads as TGTGCCAGCAGTTACGGGGAAAGGTACGGCTACACCTTC. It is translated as CASSYGERYGYTF.

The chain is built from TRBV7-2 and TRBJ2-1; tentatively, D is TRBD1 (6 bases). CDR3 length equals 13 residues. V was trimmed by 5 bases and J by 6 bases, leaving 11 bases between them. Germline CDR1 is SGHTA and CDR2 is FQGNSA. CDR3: CASSVGHGNEQFF. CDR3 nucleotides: TGTGCCAGCAGCGTGGGACACGGCAATGAGCAGTTCTTC.

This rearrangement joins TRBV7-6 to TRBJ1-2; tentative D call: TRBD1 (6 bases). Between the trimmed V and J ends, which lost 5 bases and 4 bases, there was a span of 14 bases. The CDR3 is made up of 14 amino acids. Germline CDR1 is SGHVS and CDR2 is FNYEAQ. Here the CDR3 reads CASSPRQEAYGYTF. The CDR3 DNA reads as TGTGCCAGCAGCCCGCGACAGGAGGCCTATGGCTACACCTTC.

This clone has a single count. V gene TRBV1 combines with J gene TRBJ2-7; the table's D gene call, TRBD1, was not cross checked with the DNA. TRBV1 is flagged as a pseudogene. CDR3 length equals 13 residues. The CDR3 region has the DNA TGCACCAGCAGCCAAGGGGCTCCTCACGAGCAGTACTTC. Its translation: CTSSQGAPHEQYF.

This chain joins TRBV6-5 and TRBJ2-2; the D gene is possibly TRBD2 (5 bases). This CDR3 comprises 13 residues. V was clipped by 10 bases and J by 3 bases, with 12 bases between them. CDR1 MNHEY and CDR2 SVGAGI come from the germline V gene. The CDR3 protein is CATIGRDTGELFF. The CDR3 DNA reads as TGTGCCACCATAGGGCGGGACACCGGGGAGCTGTTTTTT.

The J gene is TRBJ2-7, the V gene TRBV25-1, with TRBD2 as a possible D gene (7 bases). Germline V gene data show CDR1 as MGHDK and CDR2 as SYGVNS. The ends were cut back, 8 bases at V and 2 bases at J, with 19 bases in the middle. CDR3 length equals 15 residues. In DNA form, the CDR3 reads TGTGCCAGCGGAGGGGGGGTTGGGGACGCCTACGAGCAGTACGTC. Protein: CASGGGVGDAYEQYV.

The CDR3 loop is CASSDFGSTDTQYF. Written as DNA, the CDR3 is TGCGCCAGCAGTGACTTCGGATCCACAGATACGCAGTATTTT. The rearrangement links TRBV10-2 to TRBJ2-3; D uncertain. The CDR3 runs 14 residues. Germline assignment: CDR1 WSHSY and CDR2 SAAADI. Trimming cost V 3 bases and J 2 bases, with 9 bases left between them.

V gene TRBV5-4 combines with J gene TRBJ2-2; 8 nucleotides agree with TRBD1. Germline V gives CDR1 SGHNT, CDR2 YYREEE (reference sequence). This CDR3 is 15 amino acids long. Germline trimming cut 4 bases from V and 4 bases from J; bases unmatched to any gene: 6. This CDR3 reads CASSGRTGLTGELFF. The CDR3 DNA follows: TGTGCCAGCAGCGGCCGGACAGGGCTCACCGGGGAGCTGTTTTTT.

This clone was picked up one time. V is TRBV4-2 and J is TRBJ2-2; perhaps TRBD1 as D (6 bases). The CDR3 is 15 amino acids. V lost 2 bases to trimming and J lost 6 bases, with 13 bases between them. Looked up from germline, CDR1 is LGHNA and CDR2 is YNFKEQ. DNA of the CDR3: TGTGCCAGCAGCCAAAGCGGAGAGGGGGCCGGGGAGCTGTTTTTT. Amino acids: CASSQSGEGAGELFF.

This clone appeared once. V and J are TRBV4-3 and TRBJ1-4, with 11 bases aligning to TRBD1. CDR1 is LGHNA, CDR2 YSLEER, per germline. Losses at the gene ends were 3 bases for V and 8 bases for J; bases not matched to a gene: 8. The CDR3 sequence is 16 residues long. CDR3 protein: CASSQGPDRGQEKLFF. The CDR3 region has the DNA TGCGCCAGCAGCCAGGGCCCGGACAGGGGGCAGGAAAAACTGTTTTTT.

CDR3 nucleotide sequence: TGCAGCGGTAGGTGGGGCACAGATACGCAGTATTTT. Translation gives CSGRWGTDTQYF. This chain links TRBV29-1 with TRBJ2-3; D is ambiguous. The CDR3 covers 12 residues. Germline CDR1 reads SQVTM; CDR2 reads ANQGSEA. V dropped 7 bases and J dropped 1 base, with 9 bases sitting between them.

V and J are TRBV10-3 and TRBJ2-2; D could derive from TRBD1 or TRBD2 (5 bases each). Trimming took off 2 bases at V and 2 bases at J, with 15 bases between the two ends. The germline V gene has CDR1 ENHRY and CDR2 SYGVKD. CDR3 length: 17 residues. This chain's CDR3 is CAISEEGLVTNTGELFF. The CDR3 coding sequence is TGTGCCATCAGTGAGGAGGGGTTGGTTACCAACACCGGGGAGCTGTTTTTT.

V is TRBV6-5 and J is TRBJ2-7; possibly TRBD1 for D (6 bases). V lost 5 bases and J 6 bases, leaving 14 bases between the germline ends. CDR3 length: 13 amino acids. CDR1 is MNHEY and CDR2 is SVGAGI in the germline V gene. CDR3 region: CASSEIRGFEQYV. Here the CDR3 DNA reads TGTGCCAGCAGTGAAATCAGGGGATTCGAGCAGTACGTC.

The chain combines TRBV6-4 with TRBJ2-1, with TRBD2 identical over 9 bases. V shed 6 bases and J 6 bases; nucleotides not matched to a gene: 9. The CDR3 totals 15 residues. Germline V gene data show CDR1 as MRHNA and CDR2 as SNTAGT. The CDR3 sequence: CASSTLAGNSNEQFF. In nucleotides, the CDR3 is TGTGCCAGCAGCACTCTAGCGGGAAACTCCAATGAGCAGTTCTTC.

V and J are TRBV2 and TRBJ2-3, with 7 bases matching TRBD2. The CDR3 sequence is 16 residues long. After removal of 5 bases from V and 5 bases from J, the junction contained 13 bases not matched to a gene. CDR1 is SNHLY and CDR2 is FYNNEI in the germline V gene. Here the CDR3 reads CASSNRWEGRGDTQYF. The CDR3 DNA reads TGTGCCAGCAGTAATAGGTGGGAGGGCCGGGGAGATACGCAGTATTTT.

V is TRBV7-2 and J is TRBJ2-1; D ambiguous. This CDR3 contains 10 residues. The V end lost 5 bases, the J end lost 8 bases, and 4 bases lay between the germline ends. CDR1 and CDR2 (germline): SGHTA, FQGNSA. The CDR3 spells CASSGYEQFF. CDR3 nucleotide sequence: TGTGCCAGCAGCGGGTATGAGCAGTTCTTC.

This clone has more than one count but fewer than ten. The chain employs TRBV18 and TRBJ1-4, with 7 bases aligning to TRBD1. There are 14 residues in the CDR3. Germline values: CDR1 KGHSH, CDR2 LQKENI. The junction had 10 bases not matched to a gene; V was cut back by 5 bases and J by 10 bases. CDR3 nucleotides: TGTGCCAGCTCAGCCGACAGGGATCGACGAAAACTGTTTTTT. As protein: CASSADRDRRKLFF. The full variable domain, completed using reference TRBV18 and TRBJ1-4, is NAGVMQNPRHLVRRRGQEARLRCSPMKGHSHVYWYRQLPEEGLKFMVYLQKENIIDESGMPKERFSAEFPKEGPSILRIQQVVRGDSAAYFCASSADRDRRKLFFGSGTQLSVL.

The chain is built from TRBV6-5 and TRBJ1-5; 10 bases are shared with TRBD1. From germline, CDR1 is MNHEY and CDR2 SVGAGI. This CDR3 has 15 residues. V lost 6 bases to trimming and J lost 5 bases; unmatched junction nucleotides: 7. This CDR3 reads CASRTGTGDDQPQHF. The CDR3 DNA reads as TGTGCCAGCAGAACCGGGACAGGGGATGATCAGCCCCAGCATTTT.

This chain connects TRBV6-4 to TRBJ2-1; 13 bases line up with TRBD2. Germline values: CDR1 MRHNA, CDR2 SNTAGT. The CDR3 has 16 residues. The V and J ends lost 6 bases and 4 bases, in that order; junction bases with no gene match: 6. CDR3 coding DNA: TGTGCCAGCAGCAAGGGACTAGCGGGACGATACAATGAGCAGTTCTTC. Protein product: CASSKGLAGRYNEQFF.

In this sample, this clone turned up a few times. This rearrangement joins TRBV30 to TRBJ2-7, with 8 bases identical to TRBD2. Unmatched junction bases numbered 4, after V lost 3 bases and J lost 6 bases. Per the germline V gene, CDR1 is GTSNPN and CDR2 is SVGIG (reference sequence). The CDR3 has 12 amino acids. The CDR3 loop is CAWRWLAGEQYF. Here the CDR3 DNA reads TGTGCCTGGAGATGGCTAGCGGGCGAGCAGTACTTC. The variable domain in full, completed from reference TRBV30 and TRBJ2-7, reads SQTIHQWPATLVQPVGSPLSLECTVEGTSNPNLYWYRQAAGRGLQLLFYSVGIGQISSEVPQNLSASRPQDRQFILSSKKLLLSDSGFYLCAWRWLAGEQYFGPGTRLTVT.

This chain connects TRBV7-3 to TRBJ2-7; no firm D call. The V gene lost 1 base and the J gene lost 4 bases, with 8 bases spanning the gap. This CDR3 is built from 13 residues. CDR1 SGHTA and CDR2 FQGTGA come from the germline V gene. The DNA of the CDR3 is TGTGCCAGCAGCTTAAGTCCCGAATACGAGCAGTACTTC. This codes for CASSLSPEYEQYF.

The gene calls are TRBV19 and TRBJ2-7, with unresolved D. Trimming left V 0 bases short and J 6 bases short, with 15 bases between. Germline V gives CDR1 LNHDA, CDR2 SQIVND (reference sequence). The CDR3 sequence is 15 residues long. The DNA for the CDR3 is TGTGCCAGTAGTATAGATTTTCGGGCAGCCTCCGAGCAGTACTTC. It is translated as CASSIDFRAASEQYF.

CDR3 in amino acids: CASSWPGAAEQFF. The CDR3 region has the DNA TGTGCCAGCAGCTGGCCCGGTGCAGCTGAGCAGTTCTTC. The genes are TRBV5-6 and TRBJ2-1; no reliable D call. V dropped 3 bases and J dropped 9 bases, with 13 bases sitting between them. Germline CDR1 is SGHDT and CDR2 is YYEEEE. The CDR3 sequence is 13 residues long. The full variable domain, rest sourced from reference TRBV5-6 and TRBJ2-1, is DAGVTQSPTHLIKTRGQQVTLRCSPKSGHDTVSWYQQALGQGPQFIFQYYEEEERQRGNFPDRFSGHQFPNYSSELNVNALLLGDSALYLCASSWPGAAEQFFGPGTRLTVL.

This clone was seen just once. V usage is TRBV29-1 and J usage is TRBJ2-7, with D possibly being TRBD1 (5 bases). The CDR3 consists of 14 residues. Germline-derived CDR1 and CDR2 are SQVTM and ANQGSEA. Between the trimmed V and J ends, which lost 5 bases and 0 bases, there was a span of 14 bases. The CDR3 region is CSVMLTVDSYEQYF. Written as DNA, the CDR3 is TGCAGCGTTATGTTGACAGTCGACTCCTACGAGCAGTACTTC.

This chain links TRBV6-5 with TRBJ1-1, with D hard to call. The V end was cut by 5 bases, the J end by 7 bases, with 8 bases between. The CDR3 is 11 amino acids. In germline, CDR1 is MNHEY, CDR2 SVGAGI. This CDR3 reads CASSNTVEAFF. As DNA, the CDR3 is TGTGCCAGCAGTAATACAGTTGAAGCTTTCTTT.

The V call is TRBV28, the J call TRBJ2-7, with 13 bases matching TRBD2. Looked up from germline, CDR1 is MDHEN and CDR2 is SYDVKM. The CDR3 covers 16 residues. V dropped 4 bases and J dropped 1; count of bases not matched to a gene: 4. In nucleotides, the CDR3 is TGTGCCAGCAGTTCCCCGACTAGCGGGAGGTCCTACGAGCAGTACTTC. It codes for CASSSPTSGRSYEQYF.

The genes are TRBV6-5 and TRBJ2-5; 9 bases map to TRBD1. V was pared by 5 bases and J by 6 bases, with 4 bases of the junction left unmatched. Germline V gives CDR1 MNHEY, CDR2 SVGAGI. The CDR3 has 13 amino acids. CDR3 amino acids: CASSGQGRQTQYF. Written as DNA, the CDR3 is TGTGCCAGCAGTGGACAGGGGAGGCAGACCCAGTACTTC.

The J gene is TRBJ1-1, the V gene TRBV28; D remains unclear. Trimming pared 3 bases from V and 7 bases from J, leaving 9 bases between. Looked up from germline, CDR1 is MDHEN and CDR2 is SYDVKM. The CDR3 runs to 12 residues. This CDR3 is CASSFGYGEAFF. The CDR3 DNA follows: TGTGCCAGCAGTTTTGGGTATGGTGAAGCTTTCTTT.

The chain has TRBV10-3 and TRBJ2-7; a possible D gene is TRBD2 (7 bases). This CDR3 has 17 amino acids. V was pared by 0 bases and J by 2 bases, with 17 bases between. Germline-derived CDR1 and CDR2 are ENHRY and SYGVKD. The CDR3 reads CAISESRGQTLTYEQYF. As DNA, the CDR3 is TGTGCCATCAGTGAGTCGCGGGGGCAGACATTAACCTACGAGCAGTACTTC.